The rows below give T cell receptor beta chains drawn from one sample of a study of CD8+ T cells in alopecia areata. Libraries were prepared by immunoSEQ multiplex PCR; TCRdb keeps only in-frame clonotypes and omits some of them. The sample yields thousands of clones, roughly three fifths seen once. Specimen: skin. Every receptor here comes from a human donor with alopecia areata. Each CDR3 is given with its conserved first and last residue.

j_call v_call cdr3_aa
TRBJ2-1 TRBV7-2 CATGPRGYNEQFF
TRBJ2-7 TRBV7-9 CASSLFFEQYF
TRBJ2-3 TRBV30 CAWSVFKGPTDTQYF
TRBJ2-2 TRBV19 CASSIEGTGELFF
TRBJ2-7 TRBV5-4 CASSPDGSSYEQYF
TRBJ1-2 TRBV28 CASSLQTLASGYTF
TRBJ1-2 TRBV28 CASSSLFYGYTF
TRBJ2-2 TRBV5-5 CASSRWGSNTGELFF
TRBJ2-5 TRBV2 CASSVNRETQYF
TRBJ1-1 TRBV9 CASSQTNTEAFF
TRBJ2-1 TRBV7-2 CASSSTRVWNEQFF
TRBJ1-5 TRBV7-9 CASSQGGPAQPQHF
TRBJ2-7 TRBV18 CASSPGRRSYEQYF
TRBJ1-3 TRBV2 CASSDNSGNTIYF
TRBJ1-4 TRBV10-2 CASSPGWGLAEKLFF
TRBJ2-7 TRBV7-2 CASSSYSGTYEQYF
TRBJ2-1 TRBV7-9 CASSLLRQGGEQFF
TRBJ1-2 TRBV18 CASSPEKSSSYGYTF
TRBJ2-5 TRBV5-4 CASSQQGAAETQYF
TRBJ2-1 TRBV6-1 CASSEIIYISEQFF
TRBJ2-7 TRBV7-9 CASIRSNGYEQYF
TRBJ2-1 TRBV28 CASSKSGATLPYNEQFF
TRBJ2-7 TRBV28 CASGLNGAYEQYF
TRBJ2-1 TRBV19 CASRGQGPGLAGVDEQFF
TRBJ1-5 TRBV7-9 CASSGGNQPQHF
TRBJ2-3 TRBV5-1 CASSLTSGAGNTQYF
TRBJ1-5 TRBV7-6 CASSPGDTSNQPQHF
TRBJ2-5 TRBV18 CASSRQETQYF
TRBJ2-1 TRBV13 CASSAFPSGESYNEQFF
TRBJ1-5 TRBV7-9 CASSLGQQPQHF
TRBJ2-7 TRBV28 CASSFHLAELNYEQYF
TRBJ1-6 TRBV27 CASGSPGFNSPLHF
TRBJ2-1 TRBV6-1 CASRAGARMNEQFF
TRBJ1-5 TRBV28 CASSFGSQPQHF
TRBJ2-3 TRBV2 CASRLSAGGDTQYF
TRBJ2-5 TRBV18 CASSPLLNDGQGTQYF
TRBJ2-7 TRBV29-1 CSVARELAGAQGQYF
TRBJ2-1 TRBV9 CASSVVGGTYNEQFF
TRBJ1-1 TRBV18 CASSPLDRGRVNTEAFF
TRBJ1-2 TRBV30 CACQGRVRSNYGYTF
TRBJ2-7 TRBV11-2 CASSSGTEVYEQYF
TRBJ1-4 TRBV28 CASSEGGANEKLFF
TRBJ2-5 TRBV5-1 CASSLVETLQRGETQYF
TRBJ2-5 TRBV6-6 CASSRSRDRVRETQYF
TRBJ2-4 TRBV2 CASKNGADIQYF
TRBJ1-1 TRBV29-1 CSGGTMRTEAFF
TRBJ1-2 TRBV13 CASSRPWSGTGGYTF
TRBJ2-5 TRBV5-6 CASSYVSGKQETQYF
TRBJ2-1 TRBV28 CASSSYRGRNEQFF
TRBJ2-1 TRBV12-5 CASGLVGPAVTYNEQFF
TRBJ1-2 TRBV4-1 CASSLGTGRDYGYTF
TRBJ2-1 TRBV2 CASSEWLAGLYNEQFF
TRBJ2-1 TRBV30 CAWSPRANEQFF
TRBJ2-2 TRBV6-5 CASRRTGYTGELFF
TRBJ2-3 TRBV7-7 CASSSGTLSTDTQYF
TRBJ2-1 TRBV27 CASSILRRVPSYNEQFF
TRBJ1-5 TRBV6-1 CASSGGGWAGLQPQHF